These 21 T cell receptor beta chains were sequenced from one sample in a study of CD8+ T cells in alopecia areata (dated by TCRdb to 2016 to 2019). Cells from mouse cutaneous lymph nodes were pooled, stained for CD4, CD8alpha, NKG2D, NKG2ACE and other markers, and then sorted on a BD Influx. Receptors were amplified or captured by the immunoSEQ multiplex PCR assay. For TCR sequencing, RNA was extracted from every sample and reverse transcribed into cDNA to serve as template. The clones in this table, taken by TCRdb from immuneACCESS, are in-frame only. Not every clone is retained; where verified, under half of the shortfall comes from an unresolved V gene, and the cause of the rest is unknown. The sample has about 270,000 clones on record, with no singletons. 1.2% of the sample comes from the top ten. Sample: CD4+ T cells sorted from a lymph node. The receptors derive from a C3H/HeJ mouse with alopecia areata. Mice belonging to this strain carry MHC haplotype H2-k.

Worth noting for this clone: Mouse gene names and germline throughout. The DNA ends 4 residues before the CDR3 does, and the rest of the CDR3 is filled in from the germline J gene. This chain links TRBV12-1 with TRBJ2-2, with TRBD2 as a possible D gene (6 bases). The germline V gene encodes CDR1 SGHSN and CDR2 HYEKVE. The ends were cut back, 2 bases at V and 1 base at J, with 7 bases in the middle. The CDR3 runs 14 residues. The part of the CDR3 DNA that was read is TGTGCCAGCTCTCCTGGGGTAAACACCGGG. As protein: CASSPGVNTG. The CDR3 as a whole reads CASSPGVNTGQLYF.

On this clone: Any gene name here is a mouse gene name. Read sequence stops 4 residues before the CDR3 end, and the germline J gene provides the missing end. This chain links TRBV19 with TRBJ2-5; 7 bases map to TRBD2. Germline CDR1 is FNHDT and CDR2 is SITEND (reference sequence). This CDR3 comprises 14 residues. The covered CDR3 bases are TGTGCCAGCAGTCTACTGGGGACGGAGGAC. This codes for CASSLLGTED. The full CDR3 is CASSLLGTEDTQYF.

About this clone itself: Gene names and germline refer to mouse. The CDR3 is cut off 4 residues early in the read; its end comes from the germline J gene. Other DNA sequences in the sample encode the same CDR3. The V and J genes are TRBV17 and TRBJ2-1; D is unclear. V lost 5 bases and J 0 bases, leaving 5 bases between the germline ends. CDR3 size: 13 residues. Germline lookup yields CDR1 MNHDT and CDR2 YYDKIL. CDR3 region: CASSQNNYAEQFF. The sequenced CDR3 bases are TGTGCTAGCAGTCAAAATAACTATGCT.

This clone was seen more than once but under ten times. The genes and germline here are from mouse. The read ends 4 residues early relative to the CDR3; the germline J gene fills the gap. Within the sample, other DNA sequences also encode this same CDR3. The chain combines TRBV1 with TRBJ1-2; 7 bases align to TRBD1. V lost 0 bases and J lost 4; bases outside the gene matches: 8. CDR3 length: 16 amino acids. Germline CDR1 reads NSQYPW; CDR2 reads LRSPGD (reference sequence). The CDR3 bases that were read are TGCACCTGCAGTGCAGATCTAGGGGGCGCGGGCTCC. This codes for CTCSADLGGAGS. The whole CDR3 protein reads CTCSADLGGAGSDYTF.

In this sample, this clone turned up many times. The listed genes are named as in mouse. Sequencing ends 4 residues short of the CDR3 end; the germline J gene provides the rest. The V gene is TRBV13-1, the J gene TRBJ1-2, with TRBD1 matching 8 bases. Losses at the gene ends were 3 bases for V and 0 bases for J; bases not matched to a gene: 4. Germline CDR1 is NSHNY and CDR2 is SYGAGN. CDR3 length: 15 amino acids. The sequenced CDR3 bases are TGTGCCAGCAGTGGACCGACAGGGGCAAACTCC. The encoded protein is CASSGPTGANS. The whole CDR3 protein reads CASSGPTGANSDYTF.

Concerning this clone itself: Gene labels here are mouse ones. The read terminates 4 residues ahead of where the CDR3 ends, so the germline J gene completes it. The rearrangement uses TRBV5 and TRBJ2-1, with TRBD2 matching over 8 bases. The CDR3 loop spans 14 amino acids. Germline V gives CDR1 LGHNA, CDR2 YNLKQL (reference sequence). This CDR3 is CASSQEGGPAEQFF. The DNA read from the CDR3 is TGTGCCAGCAGCCAAGAGGGGGGGCCGGCT.

A word on this clone: Gene names follow the mouse nomenclature. The read terminates 4 residues before the CDR3 end, so the remaining end is supplied by the germline J gene. The chain combines TRBV5 with TRBJ2-7; 7 nucleotides line up with TRBD2. With V trimmed by 4 bases and J by 0 bases, 3 bases remained unmatched. CDR3 size: 14 residues. Germline values: CDR1 LGHNA, CDR2 YNLKQL (reference sequence). The CDR3 here is CASSLDWSSYEQYF. The CDR3 DNA, read in part, is TGTGCCAGCAGCCTGGACTGGAGCTCCTAT.

This clone has a handful of counts. Gene names are the mouse ones. The read is 4 residues too short to cover the CDR3 end, so that end is filled in from the germline J gene. This chain connects TRBV5 to TRBJ2-1; D is perhaps TRBD2 (5 bases). V lost 0 bases, J lost 1 base, and 7 bases lay in between. The V gene's germline CDR1 is LGHNA and CDR2 YNLKQL (reference sequence). CDR3 size: 15 residues. The CDR3 protein is CASSQDYWNYAEQFF. The sequenced part of the CDR3 DNA is TGTGCCAGCAGCCAAGATTACTGGAACTATGCT.

This clone was seen more than once but under ten times. Any gene name here is a mouse gene name. The read gets to within 4 residues of the CDR3 end, and the germline J gene fills in the rest. The chain recombines TRBV19 with TRBJ2-2, with 11 bases aligning to TRBD2. The junction had 5 bases not matched to a gene; V was cut back by 3 bases and J by 1 base. Looked up from germline, CDR1 is FNHDT and CDR2 is SITEND (reference sequence). The CDR3 is 17 amino acids. CDR3 amino acids: CASSTPGLGVNTGQLYF. CDR3 bases read: TGTGCCAGCAGTACCCCGGGACTGGGGGTAAACACCGGG.

A word on this clone: Genes and germline are mouse. The DNA ends 4 residues before the CDR3 does, and the rest of the CDR3 is filled in from the germline J gene. The chain has TRBV13-3 and TRBJ2-1; D remains ambiguous. The CDR3 spans 15 residues. Germline CDR1 NNHDY, CDR2 SYVADS. The V end was cut by 2 bases, the J end by 0 bases, with 9 bases between. CDR3: CASSERSSNYAEQFF. The sequenced part of the CDR3 DNA is TGTGCCAGCAGTGAAAGGTCATCTAACTATGCT.

This clone has only a few counts. Mouse gene names and germline throughout. The read is 4 residues too short to cover the CDR3 end, so that end is filled in from the germline J gene. The chain recombines TRBV17 with TRBJ2-2; 11 bases line up with TRBD2. Losses at the gene ends were 4 bases for V and 2 bases for J; bases not matched to a gene: 3. Per the germline V gene, CDR1 is MNHDT and CDR2 is YYDKIL. The CDR3 length is 16 residues. Incomplete CDR3 DNA: TGTGCTAGCAGTAACTGGGGGGGCGCGAACACCGGG. It is translated as CASSNWGGANTG. The whole CDR3 sequence is CASSNWGGANTGQLYF.

Comments on this clone: Each gene name is a mouse one. The observed sequence ends 4 residues before the CDR3 terminus, with the missing tail filled in from the germline J gene. The chain couples TRBV13-1 to TRBJ2-7; a weak D match, TRBD2 (7 bases). CDR1 and CDR2 (germline): NSHNY, SYGAGN. Trimming cost V 0 bases and J 1 base, with 11 bases left between them. The CDR3 contains 15 residues. Incomplete CDR3 DNA: TGTGCCAGCAGTGATGCGGGGGGCGCGTCCTAT. Its protein product is CASSDAGGASY. The CDR3 in its entirety is CASSDAGGASYEQYF.

Of note for this clone: Germline and genes: mouse. The read halts 4 residues ahead of the CDR3 end, with the missing end drawn from the germline J gene. Other DNA variants within this sample encode the same CDR3. The chain uses TRBV13-1 and TRBJ1-1, with D maybe TRBD1 (5 bases). This CDR3 is 13 amino acids long. From germline, CDR1 is NSHNY and CDR2 SYGAGN. The part of the CDR3 DNA that was read is TGTGCCAGCAGTGATGCTGGGGGAAGA. Its protein product is CASSDAGGR. The whole CDR3 protein reads CASSDAGGREVFF.

Only a few counts were recorded for this clone. Gene names refer to mouse genes. This CDR3 is also generated by other DNA sequences in the sample. The CDR3 here is CASSGGQSSYEQYF. CDR3 DNA, as far as it was read: TGTGCCAGCAGTGGGGGACAGAGCTCCTAT. The chain employs TRBV13-3 and TRBJ2-7, with TRBD1 matching 7 bases. The read gets to within 4 residues of the CDR3 end, and the germline J gene fills in the rest. The CDR3 totals 14 residues. Germline-derived CDR1 and CDR2 are NNHDY and SYVADS. With V trimmed by 3 bases and J by 0 bases, 3 bases remained unmatched.

The table lists this clone with a few counts. Genes here carry mouse names. The sequenced CDR3 bases are TGTGCCAGCAGTATGACAGTTAGTGCAGAA. Residues: CASSMTVSAE. The whole CDR3 is CASSMTVSAETLYF. V and J are TRBV19 and TRBJ2-3, with a tentative D call TRBD1 (5 bases). The read comes to an end 4 residues before the CDR3 does, leaving the germline J gene to fill in the end. In germline, CDR1 is FNHDT, CDR2 SITEND (reference sequence). CDR3 length: 14 residues. Deletions cut 2 bases from V and 0 bases from J, with 7 bases between.

There are many counts of this clone. The germline and genes are mouse ones. The observed sequence ends 4 residues before the CDR3 terminus, with the missing tail filled in from the germline J gene. The chain recombines TRBV17 with TRBJ1-1, with TRBD1 as a possible D gene (6 bases). Trimming cost V 6 bases and J 1 base, with 6 bases left between them. In germline, CDR1 is MNHDT, CDR2 YYDKIL. This CDR3 has 12 amino acids. CDR3 sequence reads: CASRTGNTEVFF. The CDR3 bases that were read are TGTGCTAGCAGGACAGGGAACACA.

In the case of this clone: A read error may explain this, as a much larger clone is one base away. Any gene name here is a mouse gene name. The sequenced fragment ends 4 residues before the CDR3 boundary, so the rest is inferred from the germline J gene. This rearrangement joins TRBV13-3 to TRBJ2-2; no reliable D call. Trimming took off 6 bases at V and 1 base at J, with 7 bases between the two ends. Germline V gene lookup returns CDR1 NNHDY and CDR2 SYVADS. The CDR3 is 13 residues long. The CDR3 protein is CASNDKNTGQLYF. Partial CDR3 DNA: TGTGCCAGCAATGACAAAAACACCGGG.

This clone was seen more than once but under ten times. Germline and genes here are mouse. Read coverage stops 4 residues before the CDR3 terminus; the germline J gene supplies the remainder. The chain carries TRBV19 and TRBJ2-2; the D gene is possibly TRBD2 (7 bases). CDR3 length: 14 residues. Trimming removed 4 bases at V and 3 bases at J, with 10 bases between. Looked up from germline, CDR1 is FNHDT and CDR2 is SITEND (reference sequence). The covered CDR3 bases are TGTGCCAGCAGTCTGGGGGCGGACACCGGG. This gives the protein CASSLGADTG. The CDR3 reads in full as CASSLGADTGQLYF.

As for this clone: Mouse names are used for the genes. The read terminates 4 residues ahead of where the CDR3 ends, so the germline J gene completes it. Additional DNA sequences in this sample encode the identical CDR3. The chain is built from TRBV1 and TRBJ2-1, with 7 bases identical to TRBD2. J was trimmed by 4 bases and V by 0 bases; bases with no gene match: 3. Germline assignment: CDR1 NSQYPW and CDR2 LRSPGD (reference sequence). The CDR3 has 15 amino acids. The sequenced part of the CDR3 DNA is TGCACCTGCAGTGCAGATTCTGGGGGATATGCT. This codes for CTCSADSGGYA. The whole CDR3 protein is CTCSADSGGYAEQFF.

This clone appeared a few times. Mouse names are used for the genes. The read is 4 residues too short to cover the CDR3 end, so that end is filled in from the germline J gene. V usage is TRBV13-1 and J usage is TRBJ2-3; 10 nucleotides agree with TRBD2. The CDR3 contains 13 residues. Germline V gene data show CDR1 as NSHNY and CDR2 as SYGAGN. V lost 7 bases to trimming and J lost 3 bases; unmatched junction nucleotides: 2. CDR3: CASATGGAETLYF. The sequenced CDR3 bases are TGTGCCAGCGCGACTGGGGGGGCAGAA.

Points on this clone: Gene names denote mouse genes. With the read ending 4 residues before the CDR3 end, the germline J gene is used to fill in that end. This chain connects TRBV5 to TRBJ2-5; perhaps TRBD1 as D (5 bases). This CDR3 is built from 13 residues. Germline-derived CDR1 and CDR2 are LGHNA and YNLKQL (reference sequence). With 4 bases removed from V and 3 bases from J, the gap between germline ends came to 8 bases. This CDR3 is CASSLRVQDTQYF. CDR3 DNA, as far as it was read: TGTGCCAGCAGCCTCAGGGTACAAGAC.